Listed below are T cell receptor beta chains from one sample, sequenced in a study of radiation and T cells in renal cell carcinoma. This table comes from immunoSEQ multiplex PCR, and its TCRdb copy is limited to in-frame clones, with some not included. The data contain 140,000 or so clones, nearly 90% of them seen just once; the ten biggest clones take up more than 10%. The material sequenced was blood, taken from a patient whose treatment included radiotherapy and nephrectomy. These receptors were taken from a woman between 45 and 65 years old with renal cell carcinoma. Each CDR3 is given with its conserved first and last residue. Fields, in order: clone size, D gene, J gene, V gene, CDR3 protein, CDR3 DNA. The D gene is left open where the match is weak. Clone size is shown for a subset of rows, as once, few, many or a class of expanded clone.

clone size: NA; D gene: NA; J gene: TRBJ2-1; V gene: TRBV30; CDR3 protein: CAWRGADSYNEQFF; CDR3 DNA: TGTGCCTGGAGAGGAGCCGACTCCTACAATGAGCAGTTCTTC
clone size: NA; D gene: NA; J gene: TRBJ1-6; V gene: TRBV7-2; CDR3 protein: CASSLGFNSPLHF; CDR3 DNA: TGTGCCAGCAGCTTAGGCTTTAATTCACCCCTCCACTTT
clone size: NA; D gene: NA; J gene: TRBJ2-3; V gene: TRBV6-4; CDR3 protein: CASSLGRTDTQYF; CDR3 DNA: TGTGCCAGCAGTCTCGGCCGCACAGATACGCAGTATTTT
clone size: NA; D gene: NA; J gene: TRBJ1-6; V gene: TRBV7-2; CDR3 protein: CASSRTLVGSPLHF; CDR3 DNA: TGTGCCAGCAGCCGAACTTTGGTTGGGTCACCCCTCCACTTT
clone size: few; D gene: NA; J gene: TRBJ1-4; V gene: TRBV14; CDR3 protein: CASSSRVLDEKLFF; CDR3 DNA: TGTGCCAGCAGTAGTCGGGTGTTGGATGAAAAACTGTTTTTT
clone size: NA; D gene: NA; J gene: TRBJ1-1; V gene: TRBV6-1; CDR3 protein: CASSEGPGRITEAFF; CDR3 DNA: TGTGCCAGCAGTGAAGGTCCGGGGCGGATCACTGAAGCTTTCTTT
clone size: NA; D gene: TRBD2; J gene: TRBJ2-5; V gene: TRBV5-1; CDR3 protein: CASSSGLAEQETQYF; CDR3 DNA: TGCGCCAGCAGCTCGGGACTAGCGGAACAAGAGACCCAGTACTTC
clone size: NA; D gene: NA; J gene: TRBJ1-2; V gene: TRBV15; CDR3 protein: CATSSLPKETIYGYTF; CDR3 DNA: TGTGCCACCAGCTCACTCCCGAAGGAGACAATCTATGGCTACACCTTC
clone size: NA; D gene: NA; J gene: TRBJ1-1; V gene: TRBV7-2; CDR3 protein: CASSLKSPNTEAFF; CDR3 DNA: TGTGCCAGCAGCCTAAAGTCACCGAACACTGAAGCTTTCTTT
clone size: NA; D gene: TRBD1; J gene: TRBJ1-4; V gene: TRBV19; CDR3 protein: CASSIPRGQGGEKLFF; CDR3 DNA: TGTGCCAGTAGTATCCCCCGAGGACAGGGGGGTGAAAAACTGTTTTTT
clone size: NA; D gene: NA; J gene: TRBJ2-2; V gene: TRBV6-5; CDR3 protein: CASSRGSTSGELFF; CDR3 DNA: TGTGCCAGCAGCAGAGGATCAACTTCCGGGGAGCTGTTTTTT
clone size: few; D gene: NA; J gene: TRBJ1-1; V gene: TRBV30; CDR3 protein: CAWSARALNTEAFF; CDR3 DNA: TGTGCCTGGAGTGCCAGGGCGCTGAACACTGAAGCTTTCTTT
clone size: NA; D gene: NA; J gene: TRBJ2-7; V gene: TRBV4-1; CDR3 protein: CASSNLGLVSEQGGFDEQYF; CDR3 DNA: TGCGCCAGCAGCAACTTAGGGTTGGTGTCCGAACAGGGAGGTTTCGACGAGCAGTACTTC
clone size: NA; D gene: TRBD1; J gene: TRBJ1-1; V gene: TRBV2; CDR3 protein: CASTGTGGTEAFF; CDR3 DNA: TGTGCCAGCACCGGGACAGGGGGCACTGAAGCTTTCTTT
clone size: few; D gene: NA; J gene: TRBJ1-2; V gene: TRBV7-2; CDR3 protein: CASSVSGREIYGYTF; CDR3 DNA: TGTGCCAGCAGCGTATCGGGACGGGAAATCTATGGCTACACCTTC
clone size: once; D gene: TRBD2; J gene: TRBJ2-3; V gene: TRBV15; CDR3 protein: CATRHRALRGDTSDTQYF; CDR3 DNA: TGTGCCACCAGGCACAGAGCTTTGCGGGGGGATACCTCTGATACGCAGTATTTT
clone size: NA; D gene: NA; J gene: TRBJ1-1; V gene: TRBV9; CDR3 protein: CASSFSFGNTEAFF; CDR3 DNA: TGTGCCAGCAGCTTTTCTTTCGGGAACACTGAAGCTTTCTTT
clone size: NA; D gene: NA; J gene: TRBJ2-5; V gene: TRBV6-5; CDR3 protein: CASSYSPDGEQYF; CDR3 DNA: TGTGCCAGCAGTTACTCCCCGGACGGGGAGCAGTACTTC
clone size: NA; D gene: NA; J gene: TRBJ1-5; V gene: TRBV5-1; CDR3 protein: CASSLGPYSNQPQHF; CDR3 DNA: TGCGCCAGCAGCTTGGGCCCATATAGCAATCAGCCCCAGCATTTT
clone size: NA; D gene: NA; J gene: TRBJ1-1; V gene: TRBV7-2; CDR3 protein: CASSLARGTEAFF; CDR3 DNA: TGTGCCAGCAGCTTAGCGCGGGGGACTGAAGCTTTCTTT
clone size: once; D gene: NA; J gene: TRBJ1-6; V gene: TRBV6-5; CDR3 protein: CASSYSGVNYNSPLHF; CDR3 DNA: TGTGCCAGCAGTTACTCAGGGGTAAACTATAATTCACCCCTCCACTTT
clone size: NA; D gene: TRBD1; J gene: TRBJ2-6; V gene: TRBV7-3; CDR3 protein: CASSLTGTGSGANVLTF; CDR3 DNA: TGTGCCAGCAGCCTGACGGGGACAGGCTCTGGGGCCAACGTCCTGACTTTC
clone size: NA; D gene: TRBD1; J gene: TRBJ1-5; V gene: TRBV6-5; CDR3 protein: CASSYQQGSNQPQHF; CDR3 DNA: TGTGCCAGCAGTTATCAACAGGGGTCCAATCAGCCCCAGCATTTT
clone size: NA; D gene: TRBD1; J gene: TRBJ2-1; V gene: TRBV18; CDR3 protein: CASSPRVGTDNNEQFF; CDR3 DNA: TGTGCCAGCTCACCCAGAGTCGGGACAGACAACAATGAGCAGTTCTTC
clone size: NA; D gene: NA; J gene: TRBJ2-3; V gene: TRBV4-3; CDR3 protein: CASSQDKGVPSTDTQYF; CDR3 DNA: TGCGCCAGCAGCCAAGATAAAGGAGTGCCTAGCACAGATACGCAGTATTTT
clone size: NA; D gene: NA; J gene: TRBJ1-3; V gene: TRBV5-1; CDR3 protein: CASSPQGGGNSGNTIYF; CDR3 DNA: TGCGCCAGCAGCCCCCAGGGTGGGGGAAACTCTGGAAACACCATATATTTT
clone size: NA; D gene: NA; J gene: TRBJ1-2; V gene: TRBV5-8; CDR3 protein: CASSSQGYGYTF; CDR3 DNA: TGTGCCAGCAGCTCGCAGGGCTATGGCTACACCTTC
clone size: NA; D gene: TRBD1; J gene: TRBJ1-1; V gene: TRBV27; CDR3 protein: CASSFRAGGHLVGAFF; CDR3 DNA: TGTGCCAGCAGTTTCAGGGCAGGGGGCCACCTAGTTGGAGCTTTCTTT
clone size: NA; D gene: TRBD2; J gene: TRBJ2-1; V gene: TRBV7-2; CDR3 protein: CASSIAGGPYNEQFF; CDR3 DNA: TGTGCCAGCAGCATAGCGGGGGGCCCCTACAATGAGCAGTTCTTC
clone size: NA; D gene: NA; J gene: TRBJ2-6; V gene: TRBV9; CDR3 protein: CASSVEGSGANVLTF; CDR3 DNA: TGTGCCAGCAGCGTAGAAGGGTCTGGGGCCAACGTCCTGACTTTC
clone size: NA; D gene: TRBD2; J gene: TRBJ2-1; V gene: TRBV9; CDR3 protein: CASSVLGGGMLEQFF; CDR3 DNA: TGTGCCAGCAGCGTACTGGGCGGGGGGATGCTTGAGCAGTTCTTC
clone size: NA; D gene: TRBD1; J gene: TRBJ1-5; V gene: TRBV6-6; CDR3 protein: CASSRRGTGGGQPQHF; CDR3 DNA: TGTGCCAGCAGCCGACGCGGGACAGGGGGCGGTCAGCCCCAGCATTTT
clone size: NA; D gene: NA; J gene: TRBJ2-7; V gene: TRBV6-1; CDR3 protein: CASKVPQSYEQYF; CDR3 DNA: TGTGCCAGCAAGGTTCCGCAATCCTACGAGCAGTACTTC
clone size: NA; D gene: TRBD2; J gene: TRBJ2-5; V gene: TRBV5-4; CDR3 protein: CASSAGLAEETQYF; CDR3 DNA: TGTGCCAGCAGCGCGGGACTAGCGGAAGAGACCCAGTACTTC
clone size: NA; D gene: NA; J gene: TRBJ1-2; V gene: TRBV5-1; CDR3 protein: CASSFSGGRIYGYTF; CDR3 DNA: TGCGCCAGCAGCTTCTCCGGGGGCAGGATCTATGGCTACACCTTC
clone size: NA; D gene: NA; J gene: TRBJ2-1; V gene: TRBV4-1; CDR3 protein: CASSFTFGEQFF; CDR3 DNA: TGCGCCAGCAGCTTTACGTTTGGTGAGCAGTTCTTC
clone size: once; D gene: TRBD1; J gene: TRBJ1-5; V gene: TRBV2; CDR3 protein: CASRGQGLSNQPQHF; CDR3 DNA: TGTGCCAGCAGGGGACAGGGACTAAGCAATCAGCCCCAGCATTTT
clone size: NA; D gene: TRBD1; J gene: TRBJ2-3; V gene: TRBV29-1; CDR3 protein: CSVGQGGRGTDTQYF; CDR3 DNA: TGCAGCGTTGGTCAAGGGGGCCGCGGCACAGATACGCAGTATTTT
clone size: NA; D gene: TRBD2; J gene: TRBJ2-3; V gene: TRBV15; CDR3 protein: CATSRERAGADTQYF; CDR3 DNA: TGTGCCACCAGCAGAGAGCGAGCGGGGGCAGATACGCAGTATTTT
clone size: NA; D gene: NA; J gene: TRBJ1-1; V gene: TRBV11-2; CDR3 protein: CASNQPNTEAFF; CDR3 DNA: TGTGCCAGCAACCAACCGAACACTGAAGCTTTCTTT
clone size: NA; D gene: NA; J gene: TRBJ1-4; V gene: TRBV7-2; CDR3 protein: CASSLGGTNEKLFF; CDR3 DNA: TGTGCCAGCAGCCTTGGGGGCACTAATGAAAAACTGTTTTTT
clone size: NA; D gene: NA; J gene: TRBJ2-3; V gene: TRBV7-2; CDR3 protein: CASSSRGTVERDTQYF; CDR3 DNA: TGTGCCAGCAGCTCCCGAGGGACGGTCGAGCGAGATACGCAGTATTTT